This is a list of T cell receptor beta chains from one sample in a study of cytomegalovirus exposure and HLA in healthy donors. Sequencing was performed with immunoSEQ multiplex PCR; in TCRdb, only in-frame clones are kept and a portion is missing. The sample contains roughly 230,000 clones, 70% to 90% of which appear only once. The sequencing input was PBMCs. The receptors here all came from a girl aged 2 to 9 in good health and CMV-seronegative. Both conserved end residues are part of each CDR3. A D gene is named only where the DNA matches it firmly. Size is stated for part of the rows, as once, few or many counts, or as a class when the clone is expanded.

TGTGCCAGCAGGGGGCCCTTCGAGCAGTACTTC	CASRGPFEQYF	TRBV6-5	TRBJ2-7	11	-	-
TGTGCCAGCAGCCCCTATAGCGGGGGGACCTACGAGCAGTACTTC	CASSPYSGGTYEQYF	TRBV4-2	TRBJ2-7	15	once	TRBD2
TGTGCCAGCAGCTTACGTGGGGGAGGGGGTGACTACGAGCAGTACTTC	CASSLRGGGGDYEQYF	TRBV5-4	TRBJ2-7	16	-	-
TGCGCCAGCAGTGGAACCGACAGTACTCGTCAGGAAGCTTTCTTT	CASSGTDSTRQEAFF	TRBV5-1	TRBJ1-1	15	-	-
TGTGCCAGCAGCCTAGCGGGGACTCCCCTCACAGATACGCAGTATTTT	CASSLAGTPLTDTQYF	TRBV13	TRBJ2-3	16	once	TRBD2
TGTGCCAGCAGCCCACCGACGGGAAACACTGAAGCTTTCTTT	CASSPPTGNTEAFF	TRBV6-5	TRBJ1-1	14	-	-
TGCGCCAGCAGTCAATTGTTGGAACAGCCCCCCTATAGCAATCAGCCCCAGCATTTT	CASSQLLEQPPYSNQPQHF	TRBV23-1	TRBJ1-5	19	once	-
TGTGCTAGTGGTTCCACATTACAACCCTCGTCCTACGAGCAGTACTTC	CASGSTLQPSSYEQYF	TRBV12-5	TRBJ2-7	16	-	-
TGTGCCAGCAGCGTAGAAGGGGGACAGTACTACGAGCAGTACTTC	CASSVEGGQYYEQYF	TRBV9	TRBJ2-7	15	once	TRBD1
TGTGCCATCAGACCCAATTTACAGGGGGCCTACGAGCAGTACTTC	CAIRPNLQGAYEQYF	TRBV10-3	TRBJ2-7	15	-	TRBD1
TGTGCCAGCAGCTTAGCGGAAACAGGTGCTTCTGAAGCTTTCTTT	CASSLAETGASEAFF	TRBV7-9	TRBJ1-1	15	-	-
TGTGCCAGCAGCGTAGAGGTAGCAGGGGATACGCAGTATTTT	CASSVEVAGDTQYF	TRBV9	TRBJ2-3	14	-	-
TGTGCCAGCAGCCGCGCTAGCGCAACTAATGAAAAACTGTTTTTT	CASSRASATNEKLFF	TRBV4-2	TRBJ1-4	15	-	-
TGCGCCAGCAGCCAAGAGAACGGCCAAGAGACCCAGTACTTC	CASSQENGQETQYF	TRBV4-1	TRBJ2-5	14	-	-
TGTGCCAGCAGTCGACAGGGGTTCACAGATACGCAGTATTTT	CASSRQGFTDTQYF	TRBV6-1	TRBJ2-3	14	-	TRBD1
TGTGCCAGCAGCTCCGGGACTATCTCTAACATTCAGTACTTC	CASSSGTISNIQYF	TRBV5-6	TRBJ2-4	14	-	TRBD2
TGCGCCAGCAGCTTGGCCGGGGGGGTCGAGTCCTATGGCTACACCTTC	CASSLAGGVESYGYTF	TRBV5-1	TRBJ1-2	16	-	-
TGTGCCAGCAGTGATAAGCGGTTTGAAAAACTGTTTTTT	CASSDKRFEKLFF	TRBV2	TRBJ1-4	13	once	-
TGCGCCAGCAGCTTGGTTGGGACTCCCACAGATACGCAGTATTTT	CASSLVGTPTDTQYF	TRBV5-1	TRBJ2-3	15	-	-
TGTGCCAGCAGCTACAGTATCTCTAATGAAAAACTGTTTTTT	CASSYSISNEKLFF	TRBV5-6	TRBJ1-4	14	once	-